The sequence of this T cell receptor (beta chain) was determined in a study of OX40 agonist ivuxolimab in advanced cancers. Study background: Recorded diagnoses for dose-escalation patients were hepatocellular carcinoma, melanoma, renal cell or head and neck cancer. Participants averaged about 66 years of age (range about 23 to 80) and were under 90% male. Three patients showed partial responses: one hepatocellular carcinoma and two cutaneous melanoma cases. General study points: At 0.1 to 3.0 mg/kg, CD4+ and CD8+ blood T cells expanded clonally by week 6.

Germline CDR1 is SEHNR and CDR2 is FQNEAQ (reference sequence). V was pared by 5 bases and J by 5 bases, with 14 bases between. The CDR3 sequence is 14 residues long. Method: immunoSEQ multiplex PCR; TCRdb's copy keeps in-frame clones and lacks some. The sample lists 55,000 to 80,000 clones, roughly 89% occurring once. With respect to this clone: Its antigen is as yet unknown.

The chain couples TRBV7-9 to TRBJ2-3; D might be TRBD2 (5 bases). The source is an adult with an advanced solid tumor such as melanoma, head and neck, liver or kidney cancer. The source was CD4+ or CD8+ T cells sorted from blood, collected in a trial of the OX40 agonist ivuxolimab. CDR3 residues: CASSPLSRGDTQYF. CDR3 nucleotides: TGTGCCAGCAGCCCCCTAAGCCGGGGAGATACGCAGTATTTT.